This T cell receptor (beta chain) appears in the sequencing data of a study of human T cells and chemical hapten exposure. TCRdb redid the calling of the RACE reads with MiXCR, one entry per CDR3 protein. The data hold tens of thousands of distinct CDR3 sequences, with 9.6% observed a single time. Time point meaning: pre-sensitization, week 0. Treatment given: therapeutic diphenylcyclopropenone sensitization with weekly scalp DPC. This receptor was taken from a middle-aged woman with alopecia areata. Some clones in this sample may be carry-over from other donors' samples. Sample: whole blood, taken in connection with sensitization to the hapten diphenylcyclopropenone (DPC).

The CDR3 protein is CASSLDGSRVDTQYF. CDR3 DNA: TGTGCCAGCAGCTTAGATGGGAGCCGCGTGGATACGCAGTATTTT. The chain employs TRBV7-2 and TRBJ2-3; perhaps TRBD2 as D (5 bases). The V end was cut by 1 base, the J end by 6 bases, with 14 bases between. The CDR3 runs to 15 residues. The V gene's germline CDR1 is SGHTA and CDR2 FQGNSA.